This T cell receptor (beta chain) emerged from a study of OX40 agonist ivuxolimab in advanced cancers. Study-wide points: Determination of antigen specificity was not performed for the expanded peripheral T cells. Some nonresponders additionally presented with little normalized T-cell clonal expansion.

Using immunoSEQ multiplex PCR, the repertoire was profiled, and TCRdb retains in-frame clones only, with some absent. The sample carries approximately 90,000 clones, around nine tenths recorded once. About this clone itself: Its antigen is not identified.

The CDR3 consists of 17 residues. CDR1 is SGDLS, CDR2 YYNGEE, per germline. The J segment lost 4 bases and the V segment lost 0 bases, leaving 10 bases of the junction unmatched. V is TRBV9 and J is TRBJ2-3; 8 bases fit TRBD1. The source of this sequence is an adult with an advanced solid tumor such as melanoma, head and neck, liver or kidney cancer. This specimen consisted of CD4+ or CD8+ T cells sorted from blood, obtained in a trial of the OX40 agonist ivuxolimab. As DNA, the CDR3 is TGTGCCAGCAGCGTAGTCCCTCCCGGACAGGGTCCAGATACGCAGTATTTT. Residues: CASSVVPPGQGPDTQYF. The full variable domain, rest sourced from reference TRBV9 and TRBJ2-3, is DSGVTQTPKHLITATGQRVTLRCSPRSGDLSVYWYQQSLDQGLQFLIQYYNGEERAKGNILERFSAQQFPDLHSELNLSSLELGDSALYFCASSVVPPGQGPDTQYFGPGTRLTVL.